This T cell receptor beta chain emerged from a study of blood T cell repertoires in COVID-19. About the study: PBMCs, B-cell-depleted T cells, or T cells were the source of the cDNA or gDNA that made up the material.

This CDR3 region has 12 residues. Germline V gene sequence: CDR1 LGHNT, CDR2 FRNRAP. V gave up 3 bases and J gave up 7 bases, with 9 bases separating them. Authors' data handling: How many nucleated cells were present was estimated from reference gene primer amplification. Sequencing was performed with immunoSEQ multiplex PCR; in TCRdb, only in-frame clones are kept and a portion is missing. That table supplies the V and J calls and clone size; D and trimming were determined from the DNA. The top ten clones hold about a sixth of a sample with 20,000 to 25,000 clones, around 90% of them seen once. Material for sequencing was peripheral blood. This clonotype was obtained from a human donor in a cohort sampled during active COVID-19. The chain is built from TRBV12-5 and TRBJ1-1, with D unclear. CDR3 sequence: CASGFSGIEAFF. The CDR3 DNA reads TGTGCTAGTGGTTTTTCGGGGATTGAAGCTTTCTTT. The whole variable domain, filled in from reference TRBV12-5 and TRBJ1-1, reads DARVTQTPRHKVTEMGQEVTMRCQPILGHNTVFWYRQTMMQGLELLAYFRNRAPLDDSGMPKDRFSAEMPDATLATLKIQPSEPRDSAVYFCASGFSGIEAFFGQGTRLTVV.